The clone carrying this T cell receptor (beta chain) was observed many times. Its antigen is still unknown. Preparation of the unsorted libraries drew on 2 million PBMCs stored at -80 C. This entry belongs to a study of neurological immune-mediated disorders. Notes on the study in general: The most TCR clonal expansion was seen in HTLV-1-associated myelopathy, and the least was seen in multiple sclerosis, which fell below healthy controls.

TCRdb reanalysed the 5' RACE reads using MiXCR and keeps one entry per CDR3 protein. The table lists 110,000 or so distinct CDR3 sequences, roughly 3.2% of them singletons. The CDR3 runs 13 residues. The V gene lost 0 bases and the J gene lost 7 bases, with 9 bases spanning the gap. This chain connects TRBV12-3 or TRBV12-4 to TRBJ1-1; D may be TRBD1 (5 bases). The receptor comes from a woman in her 30s with multiple sclerosis. Sequencing was performed on PBMCs. The CDR3 region is CASSLAERGEAFF. The CDR3 region has the DNA TGTGCCAGCAGTTTAGCCGAAAGGGGTGAAGCTTTCTTT.